Included here is one T cell receptor beta chain sequence, with context. As yet, its antigen is unknown. This sample is drawn from a study of T cells after yellow fever vaccination. MiXCR was run by TCRdb on the 5' RACE reads, yielding one entry per CDR3 protein. The sample shows 150,000 to 200,000 distinct CDR3 sequences, approximately 11% of them seen only once. Overall study findings and caveats: The CD4 compartment and the CD8 compartment contained a small share of clonotypes in common. Researchers report a weaker secondary response that nonetheless peaked faster, day 5 versus 15.

CDR1 LGHNT and CDR2 FRNRAP come from the germline V gene. The CDR3 has 16 residues. V was cut by 6 bases and J by 5 bases, with 20 bases left in between. V is TRBV12-5 and J is TRBJ1-5; D might be TRBD1 (5 bases). The material sequenced was CD8+ T cells sorted from PBMCs, taken 15 days after the yellow fever booster vaccination. The origin of this receptor is a man between 18 and 35 years old who received the YFV17D yellow fever vaccine. CDR3 residues: CASGLPGSLGDQPQHF. The DNA of the CDR3 is TGTGCTAGTGGACTACCCGGGTCTTTAGGGGATCAGCCCCAGCATTTT.